This passage covers 24 T cell receptor beta chains from one sample sequenced in a study of T cells after yellow fever vaccination. TCRdb used MiXCR to reprocess the 5' RACE reads, holding one entry per CDR3 protein. The data contain approximately 330,000 distinct CDR3 sequences, 12% of them singletons. The sample in question was CD4+ T cells sorted from PBMCs, obtained 15 days after the yellow fever booster vaccination. The receptor set was obtained from a man in his late teens or twenties who received the YFV17D yellow fever vaccine.

Only a few counts were recorded for this clonotype. The J gene is TRBJ1-5, the V gene TRBV4-1; 10 nucleotides align to TRBD1. Trimming removed 2 bases from V and 6 bases from J; junction bases left unmatched: 7. The CDR3 is made up of 16 amino acids. The V gene's germline CDR1 is MGHRA and CDR2 YSYEKL. The chain's CDR3 is CASSQRGTGEGQPQHF. The CDR3 DNA sequence: TGCGCCAGCAGCCAACGCGGGACAGGGGAGGGTCAGCCCCAGCATTTT.

This chain joins TRBV7-9 and TRBJ2-3, with 8 bases identical to TRBD2. Trimming cost V 0 bases and J 4 bases; bases outside gene matches: 9. The V gene's germline CDR1 is SEHNR and CDR2 FQNEAQ (reference sequence). This CDR3 contains 17 residues. CDR3 loop: CASSLASGGPSPDTQYF. CDR3 nucleotides: TGTGCCAGCAGCTTAGCGTCGGGGGGGCCTAGCCCAGATACGCAGTATTTT.

This clonotype has at least ten counts. The V gene is TRBV3-1, the J gene TRBJ2-1, with TRBD2 matching over 10 bases. The length of the CDR3 is 14 residues. Germline CDR1 reads LGHDT; CDR2 reads YNNKEL (reference sequence). The V gene end was trimmed by 9 bases and the J gene end by 4 bases; junction bases not matched to a gene: 6. The CDR3 DNA sequence: TGTGCCAGACTAACTAGCGGGGAGTACAATGAGCAGTTCTTC. Protein sequence: CARLTSGEYNEQFF.

V is TRBV4-1 and J is TRBJ2-3, with TRBD2 matching 9 bases. Germline V lookup: CDR1 MGHRA, CDR2 YSYEKL. V was clipped by 0 bases and J by 1 base; unmatched bases: 5. The CDR3 length is 17 residues. CDR3 sequence reads: CASSQEWASGGTDTQYF. CDR3 DNA sequence: TGCGCCAGCAGCCAAGAATGGGCTAGCGGGGGCACAGATACGCAGTATTTT.

The chain employs TRBV20-1 and TRBJ1-1, with D tentatively TRBD1 (5 bases). Germline CDR1 is DFQATT and CDR2 is SNEGSKA (reference sequence). The V end was cut by 3 bases, the J end by 1 base, with 15 bases between. The CDR3 loop spans 15 amino acids. CDR3 nucleotides: TGCAGTGCTAGGACTACTTTAACAGGGAACACTGAAGCTTTCTTT. Translation: CSARTTLTGNTEAFF.

The chain has TRBV5-1 and TRBJ2-2; TRBD1 might be the D (6 bases). Germline V gene lookup returns CDR1 SGHRS and CDR2 YFSETQ. Trimming stripped 5 bases from V and 1 base from J, with 9 bases between. The CDR3 loop spans 14 amino acids. CDR3 DNA sequence: TGCGCCAGCAGGGAGACAGGGAACACCGGGGAGCTGTTTTTT. This sequence encodes CASRETGNTGELFF.

The chain recombines TRBV7-2 with TRBJ1-1; 7 bases map to TRBD1. Germline V gives CDR1 SGHTA, CDR2 FQGNSA. This CDR3 has 14 amino acids. Losses at the gene ends were 5 bases for V and 6 bases for J; bases not matched to a gene: 9. CDR3 sequence: CASSLSRGGAEAFF. The CDR3 bases are TGTGCCAGCAGCCTCAGCAGGGGGGGGGCTGAAGCTTTCTTT. The entire variable domain, with the rest obtained from reference TRBV7-2 and TRBJ1-1, is as follows: GAGVSQSPSNKVTEKGKDVELRCDPISGHTALYWYRQSLGQGLEFLIYFQGNSAPDKSGLPSDRFSAERTGGSVSTLTIQRTQQEDSAVYLCASSLSRGGAEAFFGQGTRLTVV.

This clonotype was counted many times. V gene TRBV12-3 or TRBV12-4 combines with J gene TRBJ2-7; D uncertain. Trimming shortened V by 5 bases and J by 3 bases, and 11 bases separated the two germline ends. This CDR3 has 13 amino acids. CDR3 in DNA: TGTGCCAGCAGTATTCAAGAGATCTACGAGCAGTACTTC. Its protein product is CASSIQEIYEQYF.

This clonotype has more than one count but fewer than ten. The chain combines TRBV6-6 with TRBJ2-2; D might be TRBD1 (7 bases). CDR1 MNHNY and CDR2 SVGAGI come from the germline V gene (reference sequence). The V end lost 2 bases, the J end lost 3 bases, and 10 bases lay between the germline ends. This CDR3 contains 15 residues. The CDR3 DNA reads TGTGCCAGCAGTTACGGGGGGACAGACACCGGGGAGCTGTTTTTT. Its translation: CASSYGGTDTGELFF.

V gene TRBV10-3 combines with J gene TRBJ2-1, with 9 bases that match TRBD1. CDR3 size: 13 residues. CDR1 ENHRY and CDR2 SYGVKD come from the germline V gene. V gave up 6 bases and J gave up 5 bases; unmatched junction bases: 2. The CDR3 DNA reads as TGTGCCATCAGCCGGGACAGGGACAATGAGCAGTTCTTC. Its protein is CAISRDRDNEQFF.

This clonotype was recorded at least ten times. The J gene is TRBJ2-1, the V gene TRBV9; 10 bases map to TRBD2. The V gene's germline CDR1 is SGDLS and CDR2 YYNGEE. With V trimmed by 0 bases and J by 5 bases, 11 bases remained unmatched. The CDR3 sequence is 18 residues long. This chain's CDR3 is CASSVASSGGSGHNEQFF. In nucleotides, the CDR3 is TGTGCCAGCAGCGTAGCCTCTAGCGGGGGAAGCGGCCACAATGAGCAGTTCTTC.

CDR3 in amino acids: CSVRQGRNTEAFF. CDR3 coding DNA: TGCAGCGTGCGACAGGGGCGAAACACTGAAGCTTTCTTT. The chain carries TRBV29-1 and TRBJ1-1, with 8 bases identical to TRBD1. From germline, CDR1 is SQVTM and CDR2 ANQGSEA. The CDR3 spans 13 residues. V shed 6 bases and J 2 bases; nucleotides not matched to a gene: 5.

V gene TRBV5-1 combines with J gene TRBJ2-7, with D perhaps matching TRBD1 (5 bases). Trimming shortened V by 3 bases and J by 7 bases, and 17 bases separated the two germline ends. Germline CDR1 reads SGHRS; CDR2 reads YFSETQ. This CDR3 region has 14 residues. CDR3 bases: TGCGCCAGCAGCTGGGTTGCTTCATCAGGGGAGCAGTACTTC. It encodes CASSWVASSGEQYF.

This clonotype was counted only a few times. CDR3 sequence reads: CSARVTSTDTQYF. The CDR3 DNA reads TGCAGTGCTAGAGTTACTAGCACAGATACGCAGTATTTT. The V call is TRBV20-1, the J call TRBJ2-3; D not certain. The CDR3 is made up of 13 amino acids. V lost 1 base to trimming and J lost 0 bases, with 5 bases between them. The V gene's germline CDR1 is DFQATT and CDR2 SNEGSKA (reference sequence).

At least ten counts were recorded for this clonotype. CDR3 protein: CASGLVREGTNTGELFF. The CDR3 bases are TGTGCTAGTGGTTTGGTACGAGAGGGGACCAACACCGGGGAGCTGTTTTTT. The J gene is TRBJ2-2, the V gene TRBV12-5; D may correspond to TRBD1 or TRBD2 (5 bases each). V lost 0 bases and J 2 bases, leaving 13 bases between the germline ends. The CDR3 covers 17 residues. In germline, CDR1 is LGHNT, CDR2 FRNRAP.

This clonotype appeared many times. The V gene is TRBV12-3 or TRBV12-4, the J gene TRBJ2-2; the match to TRBD1 covers 9 bases. V shed 4 bases, J shed 4 bases, and the junction held 4 bases outside the gene matches. CDR3 size: 15 residues. Written as DNA, the CDR3 is TGTGCCAGCAGTTCCGGGACAGGGAGCACCGGGGAGCTGTTTTTT. Translation gives CASSSGTGSTGELFF.

CDR3 DNA sequence: TGTGCCAGCAGCGGCAGGGGTTGGGGGCAGTATTTT. Amino acid sequence: CASSGRGWGQYF. The V gene is TRBV7-6, the J gene TRBJ2-3; D possibly corresponds to TRBD1 (6 bases). The CDR3 is 12 residues long. Looked up from germline, CDR1 is SGHVS and CDR2 is FNYEAQ. Trimming removed 5 bases at V and 11 bases at J, with 14 bases between.

In its sample, this clonotype was seen a few times. The chain is built from TRBV20-1 and TRBJ2-1, with TRBD2 matching 7 bases. The CDR3 runs to 15 residues. J was trimmed by 2 bases and V by 0 bases; bases with no gene match: 4. From germline, CDR1 is DFQATT and CDR2 SNEGSKA (reference sequence). The CDR3: CSARDVGGAYNEQFF. The CDR3 DNA is TGCAGTGCTAGAGATGTGGGGGGGGCCTACAATGAGCAGTTCTTC.

This clonotype occurred a few times. J is TRBJ2-5 and V is TRBV20-1; 11 bases match TRBD2. J was trimmed by 3 bases and V by 5 bases; bases with no gene match: 5. Germline V CDR1 and CDR2: DFQATT, SNEGSKA (reference sequence). The CDR3 loop spans 14 amino acids. CDR3 in DNA: TGCAGTGCTTCTAGCGGGGGGCCGAAAGAGACCCAGTACTTC. It specifies CSASSGGPKETQYF.

This clonotype occurred many times. The J gene is TRBJ2-1, the V gene TRBV7-6; D tentatively fits TRBD1 or TRBD2 (7 bases each). Looked up from germline, CDR1 is SGHVS and CDR2 is FNYEAQ. Trimming took 4 bases from V and 10 from J, leaving 14 bases between them. The CDR3 extends over 13 amino acids. Here the CDR3 reads CASSSLATGEQFF. The CDR3 DNA is TGTGCCAGCAGCTCACTAGCGACAGGGGAGCAGTTCTTC.

The chain links TRBV5-6 to TRBJ1-1; D ambiguous. Per germline, CDR1 SGHDT and CDR2 YYEEEE. The CDR3 has 14 residues. Trimming took 4 bases from V and 7 from J, leaving 17 bases between them. The CDR3 loop is CASSPNGGLGEAFF. CDR3 nucleotides: TGTGCCAGCAGCCCCAACGGAGGTTTAGGTGAAGCTTTCTTT.

The gene calls are TRBV7-2 and TRBJ2-1; 8 bases are shared with TRBD2. The junction had 3 bases not matched to a gene; V was cut back by 2 bases and J by 6 bases. Germline CDR1 SGHTA, CDR2 FQGNSA. The CDR3 length is 14 residues. The CDR3 DNA reads TGTGCCAGCAGCTTACTAGCGGGTGTCAATGAGCAGTTCTTC. Translation: CASSLLAGVNEQFF.

The chain links TRBV7-2 to TRBJ2-5; D possibly uses TRBD1 or TRBD2 (5 bases each). V lost 7 bases to trimming and J lost 5 bases, with 17 bases between them. The germline CDR1 and CDR2 sequences are SGHTA and FQGNSA. The CDR3 totals 14 residues. The DNA of the CDR3 is TGTGCCAGCACCTATAACGGGGCAGGGGAGACCCAGTACTTC. Translated, it gives CASTYNGAGETQYF.

Only a few counts were recorded for this clonotype. The chain is built from TRBV9 and TRBJ2-2; D call uncertain. Between the trimmed V and J ends, which lost 0 bases and 7 bases, there was a span of 13 bases. Germline lookup yields CDR1 SGDLS and CDR2 YYNGEE. This CDR3 is built from 15 residues. The CDR3 region is CASSVGTVHHGELFF. The CDR3 DNA is TGTGCCAGCAGCGTAGGGACGGTTCATCACGGGGAGCTGTTTTTT.